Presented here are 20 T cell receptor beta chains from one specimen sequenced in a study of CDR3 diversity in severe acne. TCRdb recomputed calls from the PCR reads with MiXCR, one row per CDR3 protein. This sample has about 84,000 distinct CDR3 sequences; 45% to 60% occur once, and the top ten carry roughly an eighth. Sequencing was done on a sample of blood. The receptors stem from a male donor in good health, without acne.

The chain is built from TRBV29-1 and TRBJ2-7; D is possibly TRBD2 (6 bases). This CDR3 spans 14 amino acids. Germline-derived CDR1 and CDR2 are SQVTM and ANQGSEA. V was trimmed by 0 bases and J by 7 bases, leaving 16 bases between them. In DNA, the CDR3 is TGCAGCGTTGAAGATAAACACCGGGGAGGAGAGCAGTACTTC. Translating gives CSVEDKHRGGEQYF.

The CDR3 spells CSARADGNSPLHF. The DNA for the CDR3 is TGCAGTGCTAGAGCGGACGGAAATTCACCCCTCCACTTT. The chain couples TRBV20-1 to TRBJ1-6; D unclear. Germline CDR1 DFQATT, CDR2 SNEGSKA (reference sequence). The CDR3 sequence is 13 residues long. V lost 1 base, J lost 7 bases, and 8 bases lay in between.

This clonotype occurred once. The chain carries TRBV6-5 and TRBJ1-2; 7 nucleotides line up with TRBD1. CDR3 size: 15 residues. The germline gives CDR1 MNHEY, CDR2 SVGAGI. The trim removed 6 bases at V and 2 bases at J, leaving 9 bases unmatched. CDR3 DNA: TGTGCCAGCAGCCCGACAGGGAATGGGAACTATGGCTACACCTTC. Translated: CASSPTGNGNYGYTF.

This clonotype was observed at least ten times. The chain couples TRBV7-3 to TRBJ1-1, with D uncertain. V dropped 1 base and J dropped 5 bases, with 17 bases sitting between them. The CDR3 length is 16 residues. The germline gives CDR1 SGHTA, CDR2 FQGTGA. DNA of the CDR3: TGTGCCAGCAGCTTAAAACCCACCCTCGGGAGGACTGAAGCTTTCTTT. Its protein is CASSLKPTLGRTEAFF.

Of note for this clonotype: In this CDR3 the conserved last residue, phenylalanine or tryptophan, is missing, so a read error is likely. CDR3 protein: CAISEGNTGELFS. CDR3 DNA sequence: TGTGCCATCAGTGAGGGGAACACCGGGGAGCTGTTTTCT. This chain links TRBV10-3 with TRBJ2-2, with D uncertain. Germline-derived CDR1 and CDR2 are ENHRY and SYGVKD. V was shortened by 2 bases and J by 1 base, with 2 bases between the two germline ends. The CDR3 loop spans 13 amino acids.

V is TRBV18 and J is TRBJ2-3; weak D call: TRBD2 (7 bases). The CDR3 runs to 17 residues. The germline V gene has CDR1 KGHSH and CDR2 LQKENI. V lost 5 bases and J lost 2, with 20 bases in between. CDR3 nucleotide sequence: TGTGCCAGCTCAACCACAGGGAGGGGGTCGAACACAGATACGCAGTATTTT. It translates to CASSTTGRGSNTDTQYF. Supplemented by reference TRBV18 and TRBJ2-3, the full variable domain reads NAGVMQNPRHLVRRRGQEARLRCSPMKGHSHVYWYRQLPEEGLKFMVYLQKENIIDESGMPKERFSAEFPKEGPSILRIQQVVRGDSAAYFCASSTTGRGSNTDTQYFGPGTRLTVL.

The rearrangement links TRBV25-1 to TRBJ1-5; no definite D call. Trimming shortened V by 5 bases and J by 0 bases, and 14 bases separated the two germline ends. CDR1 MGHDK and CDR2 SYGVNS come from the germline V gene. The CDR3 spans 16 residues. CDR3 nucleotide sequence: TGTGCCAGCAGTTACTCGTACCCCTATAGCAATCAGCCCCAGCATTTT. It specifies CASSYSYPYSNQPQHF.

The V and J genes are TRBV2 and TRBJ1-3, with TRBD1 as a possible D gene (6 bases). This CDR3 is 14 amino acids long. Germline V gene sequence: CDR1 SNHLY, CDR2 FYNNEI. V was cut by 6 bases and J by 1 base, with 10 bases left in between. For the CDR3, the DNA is TGTGCCAGCAGGTACAGGGTGTCTGGAAACACCATATATTTT. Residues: CASRYRVSGNTIYF.

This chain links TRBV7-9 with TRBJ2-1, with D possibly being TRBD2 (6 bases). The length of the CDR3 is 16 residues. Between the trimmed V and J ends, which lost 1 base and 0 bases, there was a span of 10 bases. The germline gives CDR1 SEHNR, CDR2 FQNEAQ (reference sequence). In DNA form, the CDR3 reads TGTGCCAGCAGCTTAGGGTCGGGGGTCTCCTACAATGAGCAGTTCTTC. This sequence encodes CASSLGSGVSYNEQFF.

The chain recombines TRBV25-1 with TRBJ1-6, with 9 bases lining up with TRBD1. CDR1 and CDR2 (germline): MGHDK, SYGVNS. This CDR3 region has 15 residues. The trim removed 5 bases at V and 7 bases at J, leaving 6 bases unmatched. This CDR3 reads CASSSHGTGNSPLHF. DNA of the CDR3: TGTGCCAGCAGTTCCCACGGGACAGGGAATTCACCCCTCCACTTT.

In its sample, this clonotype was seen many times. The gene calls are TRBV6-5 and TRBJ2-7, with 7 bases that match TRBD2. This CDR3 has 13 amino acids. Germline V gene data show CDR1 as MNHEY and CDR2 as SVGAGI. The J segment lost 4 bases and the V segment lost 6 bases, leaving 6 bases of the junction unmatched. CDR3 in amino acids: CASRAGREYEQYF. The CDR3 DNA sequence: TGTGCCAGCAGGGCAGGGAGGGAGTACGAGCAGTACTTC.

CDR3 DNA: TGCAGTGCTAGAGATCAAGGTCATAACGAAGCTTTCTTT. It is translated as CSARDQGHNEAFF. The chain couples TRBV20-1 to TRBJ1-1; D not resolved. The CDR3 length is 13 residues. Germline V CDR1 and CDR2: DFQATT, SNEGSKA (reference sequence). V lost 0 bases and J 8 bases, leaving 13 bases between the germline ends.

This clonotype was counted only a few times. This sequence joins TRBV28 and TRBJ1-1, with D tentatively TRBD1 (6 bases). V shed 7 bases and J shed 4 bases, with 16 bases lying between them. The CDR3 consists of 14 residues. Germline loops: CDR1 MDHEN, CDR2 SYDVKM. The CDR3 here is CASTPHRDGTEAFF. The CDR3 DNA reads TGTGCCAGCACCCCTCACAGGGACGGCACTGAAGCTTTCTTT.

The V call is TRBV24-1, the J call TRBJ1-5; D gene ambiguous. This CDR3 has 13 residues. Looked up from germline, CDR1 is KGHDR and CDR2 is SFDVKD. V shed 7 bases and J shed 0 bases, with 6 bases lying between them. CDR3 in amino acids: CATSRNSNQPQHF. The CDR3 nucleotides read TGTGCCACCAGCAGGAATAGCAATCAGCCCCAGCATTTT.

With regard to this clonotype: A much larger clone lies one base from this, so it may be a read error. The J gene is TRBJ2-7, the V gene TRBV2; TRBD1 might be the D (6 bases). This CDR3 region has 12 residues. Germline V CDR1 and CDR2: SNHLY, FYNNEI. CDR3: CASSQGSYGQYF. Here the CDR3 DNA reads TGTGCCAGCAGTCAGGGGTCCTACGGGCAGTACTTC.

The CDR3 DNA reads TGCAGCGTGAATCTAGCGCGCAGCTCCTACGAGCAGTACTTC. This codes for CSVNLARSSYEQYF. This chain uses TRBV29-1 with TRBJ2-7, with D perhaps TRBD2 (6 bases). CDR1 and CDR2 from the germline V gene are SQVTM and ANQGSEA. This CDR3 spans 14 amino acids. Between the trimmed V and J ends, which lost 6 bases and 0 bases, there was a span of 15 bases.

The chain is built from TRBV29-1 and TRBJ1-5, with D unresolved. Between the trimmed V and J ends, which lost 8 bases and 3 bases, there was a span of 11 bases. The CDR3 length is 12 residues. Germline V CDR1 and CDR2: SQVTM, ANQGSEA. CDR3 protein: CSTKGPNQPQHF. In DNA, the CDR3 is TGCAGCACTAAAGGCCCCAATCAGCCCCAGCATTTT.

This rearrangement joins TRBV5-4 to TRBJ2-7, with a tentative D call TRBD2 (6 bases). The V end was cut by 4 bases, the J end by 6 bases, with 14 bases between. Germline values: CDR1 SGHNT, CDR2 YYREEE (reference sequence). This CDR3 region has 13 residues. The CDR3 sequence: CASSPQAGTEQYF. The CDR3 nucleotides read TGTGCCAGCAGCCCCCAGGCGGGAACCGAGCAGTACTTC. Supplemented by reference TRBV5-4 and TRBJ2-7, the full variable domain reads ETGVTQSPTHLIKTRGQQVTLRCSSQSGHNTVSWYQQALGQGPQFIFQYYREEENGRGNFPPRFSGLQFPNYSSELNVNALELDDSALYLCASSPQAGTEQYFGPGTRLTVT.

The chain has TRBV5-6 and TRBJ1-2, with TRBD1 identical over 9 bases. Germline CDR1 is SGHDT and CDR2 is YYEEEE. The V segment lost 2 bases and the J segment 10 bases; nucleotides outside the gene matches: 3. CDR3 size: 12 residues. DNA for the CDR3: TGTGCCAGCAGCTTTGGGGACAGGGCCTACACCTTC. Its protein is CASSFGDRAYTF.

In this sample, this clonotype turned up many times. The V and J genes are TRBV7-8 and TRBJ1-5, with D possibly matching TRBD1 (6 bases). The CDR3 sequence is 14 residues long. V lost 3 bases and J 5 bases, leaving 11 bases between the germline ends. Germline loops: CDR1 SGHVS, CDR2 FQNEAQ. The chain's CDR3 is CASSLVGGDQPQHF. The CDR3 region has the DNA TGTGCCAGCAGCTTGGTAGGGGGGGATCAGCCCCAGCATTTT.